Listed below are T cell receptor beta chains from one sample, sequenced in a study of blood T cell repertoires in COVID-19. The protocol was immunoSEQ multiplex PCR, while the TCRdb copy is restricted to in-frame clones and leaves out a portion. This table holds around 130,000 clones, roughly 90% found once. Material for sequencing was peripheral blood. The receptors were sampled from a man aged 65 to 85 with active COVID-19. CDR3s include the opening cysteine and the closing phenylalanine or tryptophan. Fields, in order: CDR3 protein, CDR3 DNA, D gene, clone size, V gene, J gene. The D gene is left open where the match is weak. Clone size, where shown, is once, few, many, or a class for clones that have expanded.

CDR3: CASSCAGTSCETQYF
DNA: TGTGCCAGCAGTTGCGCCGGGACTAGCTGTGAGACCCAGTACTTC
D: TRBD2
size: .
V: TRBV6-2/TRBV6-3
J: TRBJ2-5

CDR3: CASKGLAGVGETQYF
DNA: TGTGCCAGCAAGGGACTAGCGGGAGTAGGAGAGACCCAGTACTTC
D: TRBD2
size: .
V: TRBV6-4
J: TRBJ2-5

CDR3: CASSRGNYGYTF
DNA: TGTGCCAGCAGCAGGGGTAACTATGGCTACACCTTC
D: .
size: .
V: TRBV28
J: TRBJ1-2

CDR3: CASTSPLTGELFF
DNA: TGTGCCAGCACCTCCCCCCTCACCGGGGAGCTGTTTTTT
D: .
size: .
V: TRBV6-5
J: TRBJ2-2

CDR3: CASSPGGAQYNEQFF
DNA: TGTGCCAGCTCACCAGGAGGGGCCCAATACAATGAGCAGTTCTTC
D: .
size: .
V: TRBV18
J: TRBJ2-1

CDR3: CASSLGQINQPQHF
DNA: TGTGCCAGCTCACTGGGACAGATCAATCAGCCCCAGCATTTT
D: TRBD1
size: .
V: TRBV18
J: TRBJ1-5

CDR3: CASSVAGGNTEAFF
DNA: TGTGCCAGCAGCGTAGCCGGGGGGAACACTGAAGCTTTCTTT
D: .
size: .
V: TRBV9
J: TRBJ1-1

CDR3: CASSLAPGTLVYGYTF
DNA: TGTGCCAGCAGCTTAGCTCCCGGGACACTGGTATATGGCTACACCTTC
D: .
size: .
V: TRBV7-2
J: TRBJ1-2

CDR3: CASSYRQGSRNIQYF
DNA: TGTGCCAGCAGTTACCGTCAGGGTAGCAGGAACATTCAGTACTTC
D: .
size: .
V: TRBV28
J: TRBJ2-4

CDR3: CASSFASAGTDTQYF
DNA: TGCGCCAGCAGCTTCGCTAGCGCGGGCACAGATACGCAGTATTTT
D: .
size: .
V: TRBV5-1
J: TRBJ2-3

CDR3: CAISESAASYEQYF
DNA: TGTGCCATCAGTGAGTCGGCGGCTTCCTACGAGCAGTACTTC
D: .
size: .
V: TRBV10-3
J: TRBJ2-7

CDR3: CASNQIAVGGNEQFF
DNA: TGTGCCAGCAACCAGATAGCGGTCGGAGGCAATGAGCAGTTCTTC
D: .
size: once
V: TRBV2
J: TRBJ2-1

CDR3: CASSRDRDSMKYF
DNA: TGTGCCAGCAGCAGGGACAGGGATAGTATGAAGTACTTC
D: TRBD1
size: .
V: TRBV9
J: TRBJ2-5

CDR3: CASSSGLAGYEQYF
DNA: TGTGCCAGCAGCTCCGGACTAGCGGGGTACGAGCAGTACTTC
D: TRBD2
size: .
V: TRBV7-9
J: TRBJ2-7

CDR3: CASTAGGPGETQYF
DNA: TGCGCCAGCACGGCGGGAGGGCCTGGGGAGACCCAGTACTTC
D: TRBD2
size: .
V: TRBV5-1
J: TRBJ2-5

CDR3: CASTLGGGPTNTGELFF
DNA: TGCGCCAGCACCCTGGGGGGTGGTCCCACGAACACCGGGGAGCTGTTTTTT
D: .
size: .
V: TRBV5-1
J: TRBJ2-2

CDR3: CASSLAGGRKNNEQFF
DNA: TGCGCCAGCAGCTTGGCGGGGGGCCGAAAGAACAATGAGCAGTTCTTC
D: .
size: .
V: TRBV5-1
J: TRBJ2-1

CDR3: CASSLDGSNQPQHF
DNA: TGTGCCAGCAGCTTAGACGGTAGCAATCAGCCCCAGCATTTT
D: .
size: once
V: TRBV7-9
J: TRBJ1-5

CDR3: CSGGTSMETQYF
DNA: TGCAGCGGGGGGACTAGCATGGAGACCCAGTACTTC
D: TRBD2
size: .
V: TRBV29-1
J: TRBJ2-5

CDR3: CATSDSQWRNGYTF
DNA: TGTGCCACCAGTGATTCTCAGTGGAGAAATGGCTACACCTTC
D: .
size: .
V: TRBV24-1
J: TRBJ1-2

CDR3: CATSATSGTYNEQFF
DNA: TGTGCCACCAGTGCTACTAGCGGAACCTACAATGAGCAGTTCTTC
D: TRBD2
size: .
V: TRBV24-1
J: TRBJ2-1

CDR3: CASSAWGGPRFDEAFF
DNA: TGTGCCAGCAGCGCCTGGGGGGGACCCAGGTTTGATGAAGCTTTCTTT
D: .
size: .
V: TRBV5-6
J: TRBJ1-1

CDR3: CSVDSGSRYEQFF
DNA: TGCAGCGTTGACAGCGGGAGTAGATATGAGCAGTTCTTC
D: TRBD2
size: few
V: TRBV29-1
J: TRBJ2-1

CDR3: CASSQGEGIRSSYEQYF
DNA: TGTGCCAGCAGCCAGGGGGAGGGGATAAGGAGCTCCTACGAGCAGTACTTC
D: TRBD2
size: .
V: TRBV3-1/TRBV3-2
J: TRBJ2-7

CDR3: CASSQDPRGLAGTGELFF
DNA: TGTGCCAGCAGCCAAGATCCCCGGGGGCTAGCGGGCACCGGGGAGCTGTTTTTT
D: TRBD2
size: .
V: TRBV3-1/TRBV3-2
J: TRBJ2-2

CDR3: CASEPGLAGYNEQFF
DNA: TGTGCCAGCGAACCGGGACTAGCGGGGTACAATGAGCAGTTCTTC
D: TRBD2
size: .
V: TRBV19
J: TRBJ2-1

CDR3: CASSQGTTYNEQFF
DNA: TGTGCCAGCTCACAAGGGACAACTTACAATGAGCAGTTCTTC
D: .
size: .
V: TRBV18
J: TRBJ2-1

CDR3: CASSLVRTGALQRSYEQYF
DNA: TGCGCCAGCAGCTTGGTGAGGACAGGGGCCCTCCAGAGGTCCTACGAGCAGTACTTC
D: TRBD1
size: .
V: TRBV5-1
J: TRBJ2-7

CDR3: CASKFLRAGRGQETQYF
DNA: TGTGCCAGCAAGTTTCTTCGCGCGGGACGAGGCCAAGAGACCCAGTACTTC
D: .
size: .
V: TRBV28
J: TRBJ2-5

CDR3: CATRRKGADTQYF
DNA: TGTGCCACCCGTAGGAAAGGGGCAGATACGCAGTATTTT
D: .
size: .
V: TRBV24-1
J: TRBJ2-3

CDR3: CASSETLGGGYTF
DNA: TGTGCCAGCAGTGAAACGTTGGGGGGTGGCTACACCTTC
D: .
size: .
V: TRBV6-1
J: TRBJ1-2

CDR3: CASSLVEGAGNEQFF
DNA: TGTGCCAGCAGCTTAGTGGAGGGGGCCGGCAATGAGCAGTTCTTC
D: .
size: .
V: TRBV7-9
J: TRBJ2-1

CDR3: CAATGSTDTQYF
DNA: TGCGCCGCGACAGGGAGCACAGATACGCAGTATTTT
D: TRBD1
size: .
V: TRBV10-2
J: TRBJ2-3

CDR3: CASSLVADYSYEQYF
DNA: TGTGCCAGCAGTTTAGTCGCAGACTACTCCTACGAGCAGTACTTC
D: .
size: .
V: TRBV28
J: TRBJ2-7

CDR3: CASSSGSGVINEKLFF
DNA: TGTGCCAGCAGCTCAGGGAGCGGGGTGATTAATGAAAAACTGTTTTTT
D: .
size: .
V: TRBV7-2
J: TRBJ1-4

CDR3: CASSVTAGGWDTQYF
DNA: TGTGCCAGCAGCGTAACAGCGGGAGGATGGGATACGCAGTATTTT
D: TRBD2
size: once
V: TRBV9
J: TRBJ2-3

CDR3: CSVSQGSASYEQYF
DNA: TGCAGCGTTTCACAGGGGTCCGCCTCCTACGAGCAGTACTTC
D: TRBD1
size: .
V: TRBV29-1
J: TRBJ2-7

CDR3: CASSHSNQETQYF
DNA: TGTGCCAGCAGCCACTCAAATCAAGAGACCCAGTACTTC
D: .
size: .
V: TRBV6-2/TRBV6-3
J: TRBJ2-5

CDR3: CASSKNSGGLYGYTF
DNA: TGTGCCAGCAGCAAAAACTCGGGGGGCCTTTATGGCTACACCTTC
D: .
size: .
V: TRBV21-1
J: TRBJ1-2

CDR3: CASIKGLAGGPKDEQYF
DNA: TGTGCCAGCATCAAGGGACTAGCGGGAGGGCCCAAAGACGAGCAGTACTTC
D: TRBD2
size: .
V: TRBV28
J: TRBJ2-7

CDR3: CASSSFLAGSTDTQYF
DNA: TGTGCCAGCAGTTCGTTCCTAGCGGGGAGCACAGATACGCAGTATTTT
D: TRBD2
size: few
V: TRBV6-6
J: TRBJ2-3

CDR3: CASSQGARGEQYF
DNA: TGTGCCAGCAGCCAAGGGGCCAGAGGGGAGCAGTACTTC
D: .
size: .
V: TRBV3-1/TRBV3-2
J: TRBJ2-7

CDR3: CASSSKDDSGETQYF
DNA: TGTGCCAGCAGCTCAAAAGACGACAGTGGCGAGACCCAGTACTTC
D: .
size: .
V: TRBV11-2
J: TRBJ2-5

CDR3: CASSFGGEWYEQYF
DNA: TGTGCCAGCAGTTTCGGCGGGGAGTGGTACGAGCAGTACTTC
D: .
size: .
V: TRBV27
J: TRBJ2-7

CDR3: CAWTKNAAPSTDTQYF
DNA: TGTGCCTGGACAAAAAATGCAGCGCCTAGCACAGATACGCAGTATTTT
D: .
size: few
V: TRBV30
J: TRBJ2-3